Listed below are T cell receptor beta chains from one sample, sequenced in a study of blood T cell dynamics during melanoma immunotherapy. TCRdb's copy holds only in-frame clones and misses some; the assay was immunoSEQ multiplex PCR. The data show fewer than 4,500 clones, more than 70% seen once. The sample was blood, taken from a patient treated with checkpoint blockade. The source is a human donor with melanoma. Each CDR3 is given with its conserved first and last residue. The D gene is left open where the match is weak.

j_call d_call v_call cdr3_aa
TRBJ2-1 - TRBV9 CASSGESAYNEQFF
TRBJ1-2 - TRBV7-2 CASSLGRADGYTF
TRBJ1-6 - TRBV6-1 CASRQGMANSPLHF
TRBJ1-1 - TRBV10-2 CASSEARTEAFF
TRBJ2-7 - TRBV13 CASSWNGRSYEQYF
TRBJ1-2 TRBD1 TRBV5-1 CASSPGTGDIFYGYTF
TRBJ1-1 - TRBV27 CASRVGNTEAFF
TRBJ2-1 TRBD2 TRBV28 CASSLSLAGGYNEQFF
TRBJ2-1 TRBD1 TRBV15 CATRQQGSSYNEQFF
TRBJ1-1 - TRBV30 CAWSVGGPAEAFF
TRBJ2-3 TRBD1 TRBV6-1 CASSERIGQGSTDTQYF
TRBJ1-2 - TRBV7-2 CASSLAGGSNYGYTF
TRBJ1-6 TRBD1 TRBV5-1 CASRPGQVTNNSPLHF
TRBJ2-3 TRBD2 TRBV4-3 CASSYSGGTDTQYF
TRBJ2-2 TRBD1 TRBV6-6 CASRPDRVTGELFF
TRBJ1-5 - TRBV9 CASSVNAGNQPQHF
TRBJ1-5 - TRBV2 CASNDRTQPQHF
- - TRBV5-6 CASSGRGYDGSYEQYF
TRBJ1-2 - TRBV6-5 CASSYTGNYGYTF
TRBJ1-5 - TRBV10-3 CAISGGLGQPQHF
TRBJ1-1 - TRBV20-1 CSASAVTEAFF
TRBJ1-5 - TRBV27 CASSLIRGYNQPQHF
TRBJ1-3 - TRBV28 CASSTLGGAGNTIYF
TRBJ2-7 TRBD1 TRBV27 CASSLGQGGEQYF
TRBJ2-7 - TRBV7-2 CASSSVTGYEQYF
TRBJ2-2 TRBD1 TRBV7-9 CASSPGQVGTGELFF
TRBJ2-3 TRBD2 TRBV11-2 CASSFSGIGLGTDTQYF
TRBJ1-3 - TRBV6-5 CASSSPGNTIYF
TRBJ1-2 - TRBV5-1 CASSDLGDGYTF
TRBJ1-4 - TRBV5-4 CASSTGGSEKLFF
TRBJ2-1 - TRBV19 CASSGYESSYNEQFF
TRBJ2-2 - TRBV7-6 CASSLGASGELFF
TRBJ1-2 TRBD1 TRBV19 CASYGDRDWFGYTF
TRBJ2-1 - TRBV19 CASSIRAESYNEQFF
TRBJ1-4 - TRBV29-1 CSVFKGGPNEKLFF
TRBJ1-1 TRBD1 TRBV6-5 CASSYQGDTTEAFF
TRBJ1-6 - TRBV11-2 CASSLDRGNSPLHF
TRBJ1-5 - TRBV27 CASSQRRNQPQHF
TRBJ2-5 - TRBV4-2 CASSQGAIQETQYF
TRBJ1-1 TRBD1 TRBV9 CASSAMDRSLTEAFF
TRBJ2-7 - TRBV7-9 CASSLGRGRGANSYEQYF
TRBJ2-7 - TRBV19 CASSTRWLASREQYF
TRBJ1-1 - TRBV29-1 CSASSGPTEAFF
TRBJ2-7 - TRBV5-1 CASSLGSYYEQYF
- - TRBV5-1 CASSLIPDSSYEQYF
TRBJ1-2 - TRBV29-1 CSVARGAGYTF
TRBJ1-4 - TRBV18 CASSPTDSEKLFF
TRBJ1-4 TRBD1 TRBV11-2 CASSSARGNEKLFF
TRBJ2-2 - TRBV7-9 CASSFGLGQTGELFF